This T cell receptor (beta chain) emerged from a study of blood T cell repertoires in COVID-19. Study summary: COVID-19 samples collected from the United States, Italy and Spain covered acute and convalescent phases.

Across under 25 US areas, participants ranged in age from about 18 to 100 years. Two negative PCRs, clearance, or symptom resolution were required of recovered Cohort 3 donors. Authors' data handling: Estimates of nucleated cell counts were drawn from the amplification of reference gene primers. The method was immunoSEQ multiplex PCR; TCRdb's version includes in-frame clones alone and lacks a portion of them. That table is the source of V, J and clone size, and D and trimming were worked out from the DNA. The sample holds about 380,000 clones, approximately 89% seen once. The CDR3 runs to 15 residues. CDR1 and CDR2 from the germline V gene are SGHTA and FQGNSA. Trimming removed 9 bases at V and 5 bases at J, with 17 bases between.

This chain links TRBV7-2 with TRBJ1-6; maybe TRBD1 (6 bases). This TCR derives from a man aged 25 to 40 who had recovered from COVID-19. The sequenced sample was PBMCs or T cells enriched from blood (not recorded which). This CDR3 reads CASTPGHRHNSPLHF. The CDR3, as DNA: TGTGCCAGTACGCCGGGACACCGACATAATTCACCCCTCCACTTT.